Below are 14 T cell receptor beta chains sequenced from a single sample in a study of T cell responses to AZD1222 COVID-19 vaccine. Assay used: immunoSEQ multiplex PCR; TCRdb lists only in-frame clones, some missing. The sample has approximately 75,000 clones, 87% seen once. Sample: peripheral blood, taken 28 days after the second AZD1222 dose. The receptor source for this set is an adult who received the AZD1222 COVID-19 vaccine.

The rearrangement uses TRBV11-2 and TRBJ1-1; D is possibly TRBD1 (6 bases). The V and J ends lost 5 bases and 1 base respectively, with 23 bases between them. The CDR3 runs 18 residues. In germline, CDR1 is SGHAT, CDR2 FQNNGV. The CDR3 region is CASSPRGVVILSNTEAFF. The CDR3 DNA reads as TGTGCCAGCAGCCCAAGGGGGGTGGTCATCCTCTCGAACACTGAAGCTTTCTTT.

This chain connects TRBV4-1 to TRBJ2-7; 9 bases are shared with TRBD1. After removal of 3 bases from V and 2 bases from J, the junction contained 5 bases not matched to a gene. The CDR3 contains 15 residues. Germline CDR1 reads MGHRA; CDR2 reads YSYEKL. CDR3 coding DNA: TGCGCCAGCAGCCAGCCGGGACAGGGAACCTACGAGCAGTACTTC. This encodes CASSQPGQGTYEQYF.

A note on this clone: No DNA is shown, since the ends of the CDR3 on it are uncertain; the CDR3 is the one TCRdb lists. The chain uses TRBV27 and TRBJ2-7. Germline CDR1 MNHEY, CDR2 SMNVEV (reference sequence). 11 amino acids form the CDR3, both terminal residues included. The CDR3: CASTSVGEQYF.

This sequence joins TRBV7-8 and TRBJ2-7; tentatively, D is TRBD1 (6 bases). Germline CDR1 SGHVS, CDR2 FQNEAQ. The CDR3 extends over 16 amino acids. V lost 5 bases and J 4 bases, leaving 21 bases between the germline ends. The CDR3 loop reads CASSLSGTYRPYEQYF. The CDR3 bases are TGTGCCAGCAGCCTCTCCGGGACATATCGACCATACGAGCAGTACTTC.

This clone was seen a single time. The chain joins TRBV28 to TRBJ2-5; 7 bases match TRBD1. The CDR3 runs 15 residues. J gave up 4 bases and V 1 base, and 6 bases lay outside the gene matches. Per the germline V gene, CDR1 is MDHEN and CDR2 is SYDVKM. The CDR3 region has the DNA TGTGCCAGCAGTTTATTGAAGGGGGCGAGAGAGACCCAGTACTTC. Protein: CASSLLKGARETQYF. The entire variable domain, with the rest obtained from reference TRBV28 and TRBJ2-5, is as follows: DVKVTQSSRYLVKRTGEKVFLECVQDMDHENMFWYRQDPGLGLRLIYFSYDVKMKEKGDIPEGYSVSREKKERFSLILESASTNQTSMYLCASSLLKGARETQYFGPGTRLLVL.

The chain uses TRBV2 and TRBJ1-5; 8 nucleotides agree with TRBD1. The CDR3 spans 13 residues. Germline lookup yields CDR1 SNHLY and CDR2 FYNNEI. V gave up 4 bases and J gave up 4 bases; unmatched junction bases: 0. CDR3 loop: CASSGQGNQPQHF. The CDR3 nucleotides are TGTGCCAGCAGTGGACAGGGGAATCAGCCCCAGCATTTT.

J is TRBJ2-5 and V is TRBV5-6; 9 nucleotides align to TRBD1. CDR3 length: 13 residues. CDR1 and CDR2 from the germline V gene are SGHDT and YYEEEE. V trimming: 1 base; J trimming: 5 bases; junction bases outside the gene matches: 0. The CDR3 DNA is TGTGCCAGCAGCTTGACAGGGGGCGAGACCCAGTACTTC. Residues: CASSLTGGETQYF.

The sample holds a few counts of this clone. The chain is built from TRBV28 and TRBJ1-2, with D tentatively TRBD1 (5 bases). CDR1 and CDR2 from the germline V gene are MDHEN and SYDVKM. This CDR3 comprises 12 residues. CDR3 sequence reads: CAIRPGNYGYTF. CDR3 DNA sequence: TGTGCAATTAGACCAGGGAACTATGGCTACACCTTC.

V usage is TRBV19 and J usage is TRBJ1-5; no clear D gene. The V end was cut by 5 bases, the J end by 2 bases, with 13 bases between. The germline V gene encodes CDR1 LNHDA and CDR2 SQIVND (reference sequence). The CDR3 totals 15 residues. The CDR3 sequence: CASSPPRAGNQPQHF. DNA for the CDR3: TGTGCCAGTAGTCCTCCACGGGCAGGCAATCAGCCCCAGCATTTT.

This clone has just a few counts. This sequence joins TRBV30 and TRBJ1-1; TRBD1 matches 9 bases. This CDR3 comprises 14 residues. J was trimmed by 5 bases and V by 6 bases; bases with no gene match: 10. Germline V gives CDR1 GTSNPN, CDR2 SVGIG (reference sequence). The CDR3 loop is CACLTRDRVTEAFF. The CDR3 nucleotides read TGTGCCTGCTTGACCCGGGACAGGGTTACTGAAGCTTTCTTT.

The V and J genes are TRBV24-1 and TRBJ2-5; 9 positions agree with TRBD2. The germline V gene encodes CDR1 KGHDR and CDR2 SFDVKD. This CDR3 comprises 18 residues. The V gene end was trimmed by 2 bases and the J gene end by 3 bases; junction bases not matched to a gene: 12. The CDR3 nucleotides are TGTGCCACCAGTGATTCCAGCGGGGTAGCGGGGGCCAAAGAGACCCAGTACTTC. This gives the protein CATSDSSGVAGAKETQYF.

The chain joins TRBV19 to TRBJ1-1; 7 positions agree with TRBD1. With 3 bases clipped from V and 5 bases from J, the junction kept 12 bases outside the gene matches. The germline gives CDR1 LNHDA, CDR2 SQIVND (reference sequence). The CDR3 has 16 amino acids. CDR3 coding DNA: TGTGCCAGTAGTATTTGGCAGGGGGAAGGAGTGACTGAAGCTTTCTTT. Protein sequence: CASSIWQGEGVTEAFF. The full variable domain, in which reference TRBV19 and TRBJ1-1 provide the parts outside the CDR3, is DGGITQSPKYLFRKEGQNVTLSCEQNLNHDAMYWYRQDPGQGLRLIYYSQIVNDFQKGDIAEGYSVSREKKESFPLTVTSAQKNPTAFYLCASSIWQGEGVTEAFFGQGTRLTVV.

The genes are TRBV6-6 and TRBJ2-3, with 8 nucleotides matching TRBD2. J was trimmed by 3 bases and V by 7 bases; bases with no gene match: 3. Germline V CDR1 and CDR2: MNHNY, SVGAGI (reference sequence). CDR3 size: 13 residues. This CDR3 reads CASNTGGTDTQYF. The CDR3 DNA reads as TGTGCCAGCAACACGGGGGGGACAGATACGCAGTATTTT.

V and J are TRBV19 and TRBJ2-7; D remains ambiguous. Trimming pared 0 bases from V and 0 bases from J, leaving 9 bases between. The CDR3 is made up of 15 amino acids. Germline assignment: CDR1 LNHDA and CDR2 SQIVND (reference sequence). CDR3 bases: TGTGCCAGTAGTATAGATCTAAGCAGCTCCTACGAGCAGTACTTC. Translation gives CASSIDLSSSYEQYF.